The 6 T cell receptor beta chains below all came from one sample that was sequenced in a study of cytomegalovirus exposure and HLA in healthy donors. The PCR was carried out with 60 Vbeta primers and 13 Jbeta primers. Here immunoSEQ multiplex PCR was the method, and the copy in TCRdb shows in-frame clones only, minus some. This table holds tens of thousands of clones, 65% to 80% found once. The sequencing sample was made of PBMCs. Source of these receptors: a woman aged 45-65 years in good health and CMV-seropositive.

In nucleotides, the CDR3 is TGTGCCTGGAGTGGGCTAACGGGGACTGAAGCTTTCTTT. Its protein is CAWSGLTGTEAFF. V and J are TRBV30 and TRBJ1-1, with unresolved D. V lost 1 base and J lost 5, with 11 bases in between. The CDR3 totals 13 residues. Germline CDR1 and CDR2: GTSNPN and SVGIG (reference sequence). Combining the CDR3 with reference TRBV30 and TRBJ1-1 gives the whole variable domain SQTIHQWPATLVQPVGSPLSLECTVEGTSNPNLYWYRQAAGRGLQLLFYSVGIGQISSEVPQNLSASRPQDRQFILSSKKLLLSDSGFYLCAWSGLTGTEAFFGQGTRLTVV.

V usage is TRBV28 and J usage is TRBJ2-2, with 8 nucleotides matching TRBD1. Germline trimming cut 4 bases from V and 5 bases from J; bases unmatched to any gene: 6. Per germline, CDR1 MDHEN and CDR2 SYDVKM. The length of the CDR3 is 15 residues. The CDR3 is CASSWDRRRTGELFF. The CDR3, as DNA: TGTGCCAGCAGTTGGGACAGGCGGAGAACCGGGGAGCTGTTTTTT.

The genes are TRBV5-5 and TRBJ2-7; TRBD1 matches 10 bases. CDR3 length equals 15 residues. Per the germline V gene, CDR1 is SGHKS and CDR2 is YYEKEE (reference sequence). The V and J ends lost 3 bases and 3 bases, in that order; junction bases with no gene match: 6. CDR3: CASSSPRDRGYEQYF. For the CDR3, the DNA is TGTGCCAGCAGCTCACCCCGGGACAGGGGCTACGAGCAGTACTTC.

The chain carries TRBV6-6 and TRBJ2-7; 7 bases match TRBD1. With 2 bases clipped from V and 7 bases from J, the junction kept 2 bases outside the gene matches. This CDR3 spans 12 amino acids. CDR1 MNHNY and CDR2 SVGAGI come from the germline V gene (reference sequence). This chain's CDR3 is CASSYTQGEQYF. The CDR3 nucleotides are TGTGCCAGCAGTTACACACAGGGGGAGCAGTACTTC.

The rearrangement links TRBV4-1 to TRBJ1-2; 9 nucleotides agree with TRBD1. Germline V gives CDR1 MGHRA, CDR2 YSYEKL. The CDR3 extends over 14 amino acids. Trimming took 0 bases from V and 8 from J; bases not matched to a gene: 4. CDR3 residues: CASSQDRQGVGYTF. The CDR3 DNA follows: TGCGCCAGCAGCCAAGATCGACAGGGGGTCGGCTACACCTTC.

The V call is TRBV9, the J call TRBJ1-2; D gene unclear. The germline gives CDR1 SGDLS, CDR2 YYNGEE. The V and J ends lost 3 bases and 1 base respectively, with 16 bases between them. The CDR3 runs 16 residues. This CDR3 is CASSGTEGSGNYGYTF. Here the CDR3 DNA reads TGTGCCAGCAGCGGAACAGAGGGATCGGGTAACTATGGCTACACCTTC.